These 16 T cell receptor beta chains came from one sample sequenced in a study of T-cell reconstitution after alpha-beta-depleted transplantation in children. Unique molecular identifiers were incorporated into the prepared TCRbeta library. Via MiXCR, TCRdb re-called the PCR reads, giving one row per CDR3 protein. The sample carries 250,000 to 300,000 distinct CDR3 sequences, roughly 8.2% recorded once. Their recognized antigens are unknown. Findings of the study overall: After one year, T-cell counts and TCRbeta diversity mostly came from new T cells.

The material sequenced was peripheral blood, taken 360 days after TCRalphabeta/CD19-depleted stem cell transplant. The receptors originated from a female patient between 2 and 15 years old who had a stem cell transplant for Fanconi anemia, so the T cells may come from the graft donor.

This clonotype was observed a handful of times. This chain uses TRBV27 with TRBJ1-1; a possible D gene is TRBD1 (5 bases). The CDR3 spans 12 residues. Trimming removed 3 bases at V and 7 bases at J, with 9 bases between. Germline CDR1 is MNHEY and CDR2 is SMNVEV (reference sequence). The DNA for the CDR3 is TGTGCCAGCAGTTTCGCAGGGCATGAAGCTTTCTTT. This sequence encodes CASSFAGHEAFF.

The sample holds a few counts of this clonotype. This chain links TRBV9 with TRBJ1-2; D unresolved. Trimming pared 0 bases from V and 7 bases from J, leaving 13 bases between. This CDR3 is 14 amino acids long. Per germline, CDR1 SGDLS and CDR2 YYNGEE. The CDR3 here is CASSVGEGLIGYTF. The CDR3 DNA reads TGTGCCAGCAGCGTAGGGGAGGGTTTAATTGGCTACACCTTC.

This clonotype was observed at least ten times. V usage is TRBV12-3 or TRBV12-4 and J usage is TRBJ2-1; D not resolved. There are 11 residues in the CDR3. V was cut by 4 bases and J by 10 bases, with 8 bases left in between. In nucleotides, the CDR3 is TGTGCCAGCAGTTCCGCTTGGGAGCAGTTCTTC. It is translated as CASSSAWEQFF.

The table lists this clonotype with a few counts. The J gene is TRBJ1-5, the V gene TRBV20-1, with D maybe TRBD1 (5 bases). V gave up 6 bases and J gave up 0 bases, with 9 bases separating them. The CDR3 length is 13 residues. Germline-derived CDR1 and CDR2 are DFQATT and SNEGSKA (reference sequence). For the CDR3, the DNA is TGCAGTGCGACAGTGACTAGCAATCAGCCCCAGCATTTT. Amino acids: CSATVTSNQPQHF.

The V call is TRBV5-6, the J call TRBJ1-1; no clear D gene. Germline V gene lookup returns CDR1 SGHDT and CDR2 YYEEEE. This CDR3 contains 15 residues. The V end lost 0 bases, the J end lost 1 base, and 10 bases lay between the germline ends. As DNA, the CDR3 is TGTGCCAGCAGCTTGGGAAACGGAAGGAACACTGAAGCTTTCTTT. As protein: CASSLGNGRNTEAFF.

This clonotype was observed a few times. This chain joins TRBV20-1 and TRBJ1-5, with D uncertain. The germline gives CDR1 DFQATT, CDR2 SNEGSKA (reference sequence). The V end lost 2 bases, the J end lost 2 bases, and 13 bases lay between the germline ends. CDR3 size: 15 residues. The CDR3 region has the DNA TGCAGTGCTAGACCCCCTTTGGGTGGCAATCAGCCCCAGCATTTT. It specifies CSARPPLGGNQPQHF.

The V and J genes are TRBV20-1 and TRBJ2-7; tentatively, D is TRBD1 or TRBD2 (5 bases each). V was shortened by 2 bases and J by 2 bases, with 13 bases between the two germline ends. The length of the CDR3 is 14 residues. Germline V gene sequence: CDR1 DFQATT, CDR2 SNEGSKA (reference sequence). CDR3 DNA sequence: TGCAGTGCTAGACCCGGGACCCACACCTACGAGCAGTACTTC. Translating it yields CSARPGTHTYEQYF.

The gene calls are TRBV7-8 and TRBJ1-1; D perhaps matches TRBD1 (6 bases). The V end lost 5 bases, the J end lost 5 bases, and 12 bases lay between the germline ends. The CDR3 covers 13 residues. Germline CDR1 is SGHVS and CDR2 is FQNEAQ. The CDR3 coding sequence is TGTGCCAGCAGCCATGGGGGGCGGACTGAAGCTTTCTTT. Translated, it gives CASSHGGRTEAFF.

At least ten counts were recorded for this clonotype. The gene calls are TRBV28 and TRBJ1-1; TRBD1 might be the D (5 bases). The CDR3 runs to 13 residues. The V gene's germline CDR1 is MDHEN and CDR2 SYDVKM. V was shortened by 3 bases and J by 4 bases, with 9 bases between the two germline ends. The DNA of the CDR3 is TGTGCCAGCAGTTTTATTGGGGGCACTGAAGCTTTCTTT. Translated, it gives CASSFIGGTEAFF.

This clonotype was recorded at least ten times. The chain combines TRBV7-9 with TRBJ2-3; D might be TRBD2 (5 bases). The V and J ends lost 2 bases and 5 bases respectively, with 20 bases between them. The CDR3 has 17 residues. Germline V gene lookup returns CDR1 SEHNR and CDR2 FQNEAQ (reference sequence). The CDR3 DNA sequence: TGTGCCAGCAGCTTATCGGTTGTGGCGTCTGGAGGAGATACGCAGTATTTT. This encodes CASSLSVVASGGDTQYF.

This clonotype has more than one count but fewer than ten. The chain employs TRBV2 and TRBJ1-6, with 8 bases identical to TRBD1. This CDR3 region has 13 residues. Looked up from germline, CDR1 is SNHLY and CDR2 is FYNNEI. The trim removed 4 bases at V and 9 bases at J, leaving 2 bases unmatched. CDR3 sequence (DNA): TGTGCCAGCAGTGGGACAGGGACTTCACCCCTCCACTTT. The encoded protein is CASSGTGTSPLHF.

This clonotype was observed a handful of times. This chain joins TRBV12-3 or TRBV12-4 and TRBJ1-4; 8 positions agree with TRBD1. V shed 6 bases and J 0 bases; nucleotides not matched to a gene: 15. The CDR3 is made up of 19 amino acids. DNA for the CDR3: TGTGCCAGCAGACACCGAGGGGGACAGGAGAGCGCAACTAATGAAAAACTGTTTTTT. Protein product: CASRHRGGQESATNEKLFF.

This clonotype was seen repeatedly, ten times or more. The rearrangement joins TRBV28 to TRBJ2-7; no clear D gene. This CDR3 is built from 14 residues. The V gene's germline CDR1 is MDHEN and CDR2 SYDVKM. Between the trimmed V and J ends, which lost 1 base and 3 bases, there was a span of 10 bases. The CDR3 sequence is CASSLSSDFYEQYF. CDR3 sequence (DNA): TGTGCCAGCAGTTTATCCTCTGACTTCTACGAGCAGTACTTC.

J is TRBJ2-7 and V is TRBV12-3 or TRBV12-4; 10 nucleotides line up with TRBD2. Germline trimming cut 6 bases from V and 3 bases from J; bases unmatched to any gene: 5. The CDR3 length is 14 residues. The CDR3: CASRPGLANYEQYF. The CDR3, as DNA: TGTGCCAGCAGGCCGGGACTAGCGAACTACGAGCAGTACTTC.

In its sample, this clonotype was seen many times. V and J are TRBV3-1 and TRBJ1-5; D remains ambiguous. The CDR3 is 15 amino acids. Germline CDR1 reads LGHDT; CDR2 reads YNNKEL (reference sequence). Trimming removed 4 bases at V and 2 bases at J, with 12 bases between. The DNA of the CDR3 is TGTGCCAGCAGCCTCGTGTCCTCTGGCAATCAGCCCCAGCATTTT. This codes for CASSLVSSGNQPQHF.

This clonotype was counted only a few times. The J gene is TRBJ2-6, the V gene TRBV6-2 or TRBV6-3; D assignment may be TRBD1 or TRBD2 (5 bases each). V lost 0 bases and J 0 bases, leaving 21 bases between the germline ends. The CDR3 covers 21 residues. Per the germline V gene, CDR1 is MNHEY and CDR2 is SVGEGT. In DNA, the CDR3 is TGTGCCAGCAGTTACTCGAGACTTCCAGGGAGCACGTTCTCTGGGGCCAACGTCCTGACTTTC. Translating it yields CASSYSRLPGSTFSGANVLTF.